This is a list of T cell receptor beta chains from one sample in a study of identical twins. MiXCR, run by TCRdb on the 5' RACE reads, gives a single entry per CDR3 protein. Of 500,000 to 550,000 distinct CDR3 sequences listed, around 20% were seen once; the top ten hold 0.91%. These records were also assigned to another study, of T cells expressing NK-cell markers.

Sequencing was carried out using CD4+ T cells sorted from blood. The receptors shown here come from a woman younger than 35 in good health. Each CDR3 is given with its conserved first and last residue. The D gene is left open where the match is weak. Size is omitted from some rows. Given values are once, few, many or a class for expanded clones.

V gene: TRBV20-1; clone size: many; J gene: TRBJ2-5; D gene: TRBD2; CDR3 DNA: TGCAGTGCGTTTTCGGGGCTAGCGGGAAGAGAGACCCAGTACTTC; CDR3 protein: CSAFSGLAGRETQYF
V gene: TRBV6-5; clone size: few; J gene: TRBJ2-3; D gene: -; CDR3 DNA: TGTGCCAGCAGTTACTCGGGCGGGGTTAGCACAGATACGCAGTATTTT; CDR3 protein: CASSYSGGVSTDTQYF
V gene: TRBV7-9; clone size: -; J gene: TRBJ2-7; D gene: -; CDR3 DNA: TGTGCCAGCGCTGAATGGACGTTCGTAGCCTACGAGCAGTACTTC; CDR3 protein: CASAEWTFVAYEQYF
V gene: TRBV20-1; clone size: many; J gene: TRBJ2-5; D gene: TRBD2; CDR3 DNA: TGCAGTGCTAGAGGGACTAGCCGGGAGACCCAGTACTTC; CDR3 protein: CSARGTSRETQYF
V gene: TRBV29-1; clone size: few; J gene: TRBJ2-5; D gene: -; CDR3 DNA: TGCAGCCTAAGCTCGGGGGCGTTCAGTGGGACCCAGTACTTC; CDR3 protein: CSLSSGAFSGTQYF
V gene: TRBV29-1; clone size: many; J gene: TRBJ2-2; D gene: -; CDR3 DNA: TGCAGCGTGGGGTCCCGAAGTACCGGGGAGCTGTTTTTT; CDR3 protein: CSVGSRSTGELFF
V gene: TRBV29-1; clone size: -; J gene: TRBJ2-3; D gene: -; CDR3 DNA: TGCAGCGTGGGGGCGCGGACCCGGGGCGGGGATACGCAGTATTTT; CDR3 protein: CSVGARTRGGDTQYF
V gene: TRBV5-6; clone size: few; J gene: TRBJ2-5; D gene: TRBD2; CDR3 DNA: TGTGCCAGCAGCTTGGGACTAGCGGGAGGAGTAGAGACCCAGTACTTC; CDR3 protein: CASSLGLAGGVETQYF
V gene: TRBV20-1; clone size: -; J gene: TRBJ2-7; D gene: -; CDR3 DNA: TGCAGTGCTGCGCAGCCAGGGACCTACGAGCAGTACTTC; CDR3 protein: CSAAQPGTYEQYF
V gene: TRBV20-1; clone size: -; J gene: TRBJ1-1; D gene: -; CDR3 DNA: TGCAGTGCTAGAGTTAGGGCAGTTCCTAACACTGAAGCTTTCTTT; CDR3 protein: CSARVRAVPNTEAFF
V gene: TRBV20-1; clone size: -; J gene: TRBJ2-7; D gene: -; CDR3 DNA: TGCAGTGCTAGCCTCCGGTCCGACGAGCAGTACTTC; CDR3 protein: CSASLRSDEQYF
V gene: TRBV20-1; clone size: many; J gene: TRBJ1-3; D gene: TRBD1; CDR3 DNA: TGCAGTGTTCTAGACAGGGCGGGAAACACCATATATTTT; CDR3 protein: CSVLDRAGNTIYF
V gene: TRBV9; clone size: -; J gene: TRBJ2-4; D gene: -; CDR3 DNA: TGTGCCAGCAGCGCCCAACTAGATCGAGGGGATGGCATTCAGTACTTC; CDR3 protein: CASSAQLDRGDGIQYF
V gene: TRBV5-1; clone size: many; J gene: TRBJ1-2; D gene: TRBD1; CDR3 DNA: TGCGCCAGCAGCAGGACAGGGACGAAGGTCTATGGCTACACCTTC; CDR3 protein: CASSRTGTKVYGYTF
V gene: TRBV7-2; clone size: few; J gene: TRBJ2-1; D gene: -; CDR3 DNA: TGTGCCAGCAGCTTAGCGTTGGGCTTCCGAAACAATGAGCAGTTCTTC; CDR3 protein: CASSLALGFRNNEQFF
V gene: TRBV5-1; clone size: few; J gene: TRBJ2-1; D gene: -; CDR3 DNA: TGCGCCAGCAGCTTTACTAGGGGGCGGGGGACACAGGATGAGCAGTTCTTC; CDR3 protein: CASSFTRGRGTQDEQFF
V gene: TRBV5-4; clone size: few; J gene: TRBJ1-1; D gene: -; CDR3 DNA: TGTGCCAGCAGCTTGGCCGCGAGCAGGGTTGGACGTGTGCCCACTGAAGCTTTCTTT; CDR3 protein: CASSLAASRVGRVPTEAFF
V gene: TRBV5-5; clone size: -; J gene: TRBJ2-1; D gene: -; CDR3 DNA: TGTGCCAGCAGCTTGCTTACCTCTACAGGGATGGGGGGCAATGAGCAGTTCTTC; CDR3 protein: CASSLLTSTGMGGNEQFF
V gene: TRBV6-2/TRBV6-3; clone size: few; J gene: TRBJ2-3; D gene: -; CDR3 DNA: TGTGCCAGCACCCGGGATAGCACAGATACGCAGTATTTT; CDR3 protein: CASTRDSTDTQYF
V gene: TRBV12-5; clone size: many; J gene: TRBJ1-3; D gene: -; CDR3 DNA: TGTGCTAGTGGCGGTTCGTCTGGAAACACCATATATTTT; CDR3 protein: CASGGSSGNTIYF
V gene: TRBV20-1; clone size: few; J gene: TRBJ1-2; D gene: -; CDR3 DNA: TGCAGTTCCTCCACCCGGGGAGGCTACACCTTC; CDR3 protein: CSSSTRGGYTF
V gene: TRBV12-3/TRBV12-4; clone size: many; J gene: TRBJ1-5; D gene: -; CDR3 DNA: TGTGCCAGCAGTTTAGCCTCCCCGGGTCAGCCCCAGCATTTT; CDR3 protein: CASSLASPGQPQHF
V gene: TRBV11-3; clone size: once; J gene: TRBJ2-2; D gene: -; CDR3 DNA: TGTGCCAGCAGAGGGCCCGGGGGGGAGCTGTTTTTT; CDR3 protein: CASRGPGGELFF
V gene: TRBV27; clone size: -; J gene: TRBJ2-1; D gene: TRBD1; CDR3 DNA: TGTGCCAGCAGTGTTTACCCGGGACAGGGGCTCCATGAGCAGTTCTTC; CDR3 protein: CASSVYPGQGLHEQFF
V gene: TRBV18; clone size: -; J gene: TRBJ1-3; D gene: -; CDR3 DNA: TGTGCCAGCTCATCCGACAGCAAATCAAGTCCCATATATTTT; CDR3 protein: CASSSDSKSSPIYF